The source of this T cell receptor (beta chain) is a study of tumor-infiltrating lymphocytes in primary liver carcinoma. In the case of this clonotype: At one end, the junction sequence differs from germline, possibly due to a read error.

Total RNA and DNA came together from roughly 20-30 mg of bulk tissue without cell sorting. Production of TCR beta cDNA used 500 ng total RNA together with a constant-region primer. What produced the TCR beta libraries was three nested multiplex PCR rounds using slightly modified ARM-PCR. Rounds one and two of PCR, each of around 11 cycles, were primed with TRBV1-TRBV30 forward primers and a C-beta reverse primer. Each CDR3 protein gets one entry after TCRdb re-called the multiplex PCR reads with MiXCR. The table has 30,000 to 40,000 distinct CDR3 sequences, roughly 69% seen once. The CDR3 totals 14 residues.

The specimen was liver tumor tissue from sampling region 4. The sample's subset: tumor region T4, right-lateral pole. The rearrangement uses TRBV12-3 or TRBV12-4 and TRBJ2-5; perhaps D is TRBD1 or TRBD2 (5 bases each). This clonotype was sampled from a man aged 35 to 55 with primary liver carcinoma and hepatitis B virus infection. The CDR3 sequence is CTSAQGRSQDTQYF. Here the CDR3 DNA reads TGTACCAGCGCTCAGGGACGGTCCCAAGACACCCAGTACTTC.